One sample yielded the 11 T cell receptor beta chains listed below, sequenced in a study of blood T cell repertoires in COVID-19. Assay: immunoSEQ multiplex PCR; the TCRdb copy retains only in-frame clones and omits some. The table has 200,000 to 250,000 clones, approximately 84% seen once; the top ten hold less than 4%. Sequenced material: peripheral blood. The receptors stem from a woman aged 25 to 39 who had recovered from COVID-19.

This clone was picked up a small number of times. The chain is built from TRBV4-1 and TRBJ2-2; 8 nucleotides match TRBD1. CDR3 length: 16 amino acids. Germline trimming cut 3 bases from V and 2 bases from J; bases unmatched to any gene: 5. The germline V gene has CDR1 MGHRA and CDR2 YSYEKL. Here the CDR3 reads CASSHTAGGNTGELFF. Written as DNA, the CDR3 is TGCGCCAGCAGCCACACAGCAGGGGGCAACACCGGGGAGCTGTTTTTT.

V usage is TRBV7-9 and J usage is TRBJ1-1; D call uncertain. Germline values: CDR1 SEHNR, CDR2 FQNEAQ (reference sequence). The CDR3 is 14 residues long. V was pared by 1 base and J by 1 base, with 7 bases between. CDR3 nucleotide sequence: TGTGCCAGCAGCTTAGTTTCCAGGAACACTGAAGCTTTCTTT. Its protein is CASSLVSRNTEAFF.

This clone appeared a single time. The chain employs TRBV15 and TRBJ1-5, with a tentative D call TRBD1 (5 bases). V gave up 0 bases and J gave up 4 bases, with 10 bases separating them. The CDR3 extends over 15 amino acids. Germline lookup yields CDR1 LNHNV and CDR2 YYDKDF (reference sequence). CDR3 loop: CATSRDPPGNQPQHF. The CDR3 DNA reads as TGTGCCACCAGCAGAGATCCCCCAGGGAATCAGCCCCAGCATTTT. Filled out from reference TRBV15 and TRBJ1-5, the complete variable domain reads DAMVIQNPRYQVTQFGKPVTLSCSQTLNHNVMYWYQQKSSQAPKLLFHYYDKDFNNEADTPDNFQSRRPNTSFCFLDIRSPGLGDTAMYLCATSRDPPGNQPQHFGDGTRLSIL.

The chain couples TRBV10-2 to TRBJ2-5; perhaps TRBD1 as D (5 bases). The germline V gene encodes CDR1 WSHSY and CDR2 SAAADI. V was pared by 4 bases and J by 1 base, with 19 bases between. This CDR3 is 17 amino acids long. DNA of the CDR3: TGCGCCAGCAGTGCGCGTCAGGGTTGGACGGGCCAAGAGACCCAGTACTTC. Translation gives CASSARQGWTGQETQYF.

This sequence joins TRBV30 and TRBJ2-2, with TRBD1 identical over 7 bases. The junction had 3 bases not matched to a gene; V was cut back by 4 bases and J by 1 base. The germline V gene has CDR1 GTSNPN and CDR2 SVGIG (reference sequence). The CDR3 spans 14 residues. CDR3 bases: TGTGCCTGGACGGACAGGTTGAACACCGGGGAGCTGTTTTTT. Protein: CAWTDRLNTGELFF.

This chain links TRBV5-1 with TRBJ2-3; D possibly corresponds to TRBD2 (5 bases). This CDR3 is 14 amino acids long. The V end was cut by 0 bases, the J end by 6 bases, with 11 bases between. The germline V gene has CDR1 SGHRS and CDR2 YFSETQ. The CDR3 loop reads CASSLDTGSDTQYF. The CDR3 coding sequence is TGCGCCAGCAGCTTGGATACGGGATCCGATACGCAGTATTTT. The entire variable domain, with the rest obtained from reference TRBV5-1 and TRBJ2-3, is as follows: KAGVTQTPRYLIKTRGQQVTLSCSPISGHRSVSWYQQTPGQGLQFLFEYFSETQRNKGNFPGRFSGRQFSNSRSEMNVSTLELGDSALYLCASSLDTGSDTQYFGPGTRLTVL.

The rearrangement joins TRBV6-4 to TRBJ2-1; no clear D. Between the trimmed V and J ends, which lost 0 bases and 0 bases, there was a span of 9 bases. The CDR3 covers 16 residues. The V gene's germline CDR1 is MRHNA and CDR2 SNTAGT. CDR3 bases: TGTGCCAGCAGTGACTCATTTCGACACTCCTACAATGAGCAGTTCTTC. Amino acids: CASSDSFRHSYNEQFF.

The chain links TRBV6-5 to TRBJ1-4; 7 nucleotides match TRBD1. The trim removed 2 bases at V and 12 bases at J, leaving 12 bases unmatched. Looked up from germline, CDR1 is MNHEY and CDR2 is SVGAGI. This CDR3 region has 15 residues. The CDR3 protein is CASSYHPDDRVQLFF. CDR3 bases: TGTGCCAGCAGTTACCACCCTGATGACAGGGTGCAACTGTTTTTT.

CDR3 sequence reads: CAISSGTSGFANTGELFF. The CDR3 coding sequence is TGTGCCATCAGTTCCGGGACTAGCGGGTTCGCGAACACCGGGGAGCTGTTTTTT. The genes are TRBV10-3 and TRBJ2-2; 12 bases fit TRBD2. This CDR3 has 18 amino acids. V lost 5 bases to trimming and J lost 0 bases; unmatched junction nucleotides: 7. Germline CDR1 ENHRY, CDR2 SYGVKD.

This chain joins TRBV14 and TRBJ1-1; maybe TRBD1 (5 bases). This CDR3 comprises 13 residues. Between the trimmed V and J ends, which lost 3 bases and 10 bases, there was a span of 15 bases. The germline gives CDR1 SGHDN, CDR2 FVKESK. The CDR3 loop reads CASSQSVQVGAFF. The CDR3 bases are TGTGCCAGCAGCCAGTCGGTACAGGTGGGAGCTTTCTTT.

V gene TRBV3-1 (or the pseudogene TRBV3-2) combines with J gene TRBJ2-3; no clear D gene. Between the trimmed V and J ends, which lost 5 bases and 7 bases, there was a span of 16 bases. Germline values: CDR1 LGHDT, CDR2 YNNKEL (reference sequence). The CDR3 totals 14 residues. The CDR3 loop is CASSTRQQANTQYF. CDR3 bases: TGTGCCAGCAGCACCCGTCAGCAGGCCAATACGCAGTATTTT.